A single sample is the source of the 25 T cell receptor beta chains below, sequenced in a study of blood T cell repertoires in COVID-19. Sequencing used immunoSEQ multiplex PCR; TCRdb keeps in-frame clones, though not all of them. The table has approximately 440,000 clones, approximately 88% seen once; the top ten hold 10% to 15%. The sequenced sample consisted of peripheral blood. These receptors came from a woman aged 50 to 65 with COVID-19, enrolled during active disease.

This chain joins TRBV10-3 and TRBJ2-3; 8 nucleotides agree with TRBD2. V was clipped by 7 bases and J by 2 bases; unmatched bases: 8. The CDR3 consists of 15 residues. Germline values: CDR1 ENHRY, CDR2 SYGVKD. The CDR3 coding sequence is TGTGCCATCAATCCGGGGGGGATCCACACAGATACGCAGTATTTT. Its protein product is CAINPGGIHTDTQYF.

This chain uses TRBV7-9 with TRBJ2-2; the D is unclear. Germline CDR1 SEHNR, CDR2 FQNEAQ (reference sequence). Trimming cost V 1 base and J 6 bases, with 6 bases left between them. The CDR3 length is 13 residues. CDR3: CASSLVEAGELFF. CDR3 nucleotide sequence: TGTGCCAGCAGCTTAGTAGAGGCCGGGGAGCTGTTTTTT. The full variable domain, in which reference TRBV7-9 and TRBJ2-2 provide the parts outside the CDR3, is DTGVSQNPRHKITKRGQNVTFRCDPISEHNRLYWYRQTLGQGPEFLTYFQNEAQLEKSRLLSDRFSAERPKGSFSTLEIQRTEQGDSAMYLCASSLVEAGELFFGEGSRLTVL.

The chain is built from TRBV6-5 and TRBJ1-1; 11 nucleotides match TRBD1. Germline lookup yields CDR1 MNHEY and CDR2 SVGAGI. Trimming at V came to 2 bases and at J to 13 bases, leaving 6 bases not matched to a gene. The CDR3 length is 13 residues. This CDR3 reads CASSYPSGQGVFF. CDR3 nucleotide sequence: TGTGCCAGCAGTTACCCGTCGGGACAGGGGGTTTTCTTT.

V and J are TRBV2 and TRBJ2-7; 8 nucleotides align to TRBD1. V trimming: 7 bases; J trimming: 2 bases; junction bases outside the gene matches: 16. The germline gives CDR1 SNHLY, CDR2 FYNNEI. This CDR3 spans 17 amino acids. The CDR3 DNA is TGTGCCAGCACAGCGGACAGGGTTTATTTCGGGACCTACGAGCAGTACTTC. Translated: CASTADRVYFGTYEQYF.

The V and J genes are TRBV3-1 (or the pseudogene TRBV3-2) and TRBJ2-7; D call uncertain. The V gene's germline CDR1 is LGHDT and CDR2 YNNKEL (reference sequence). Deletions cut 4 bases from V and 1 base from J, with 11 bases between. This CDR3 has 14 residues. CDR3 amino acids: CASSPRHTSYEQYF. Written as DNA, the CDR3 is TGTGCCAGCAGCCCCAGACACACATCCTACGAGCAGTACTTC.

V usage is TRBV6-4 and J usage is TRBJ2-7, with 12 bases matching TRBD1. V was clipped by 4 bases and J by 7 bases; unmatched bases: 8. Germline values: CDR1 MRHNA, CDR2 SNTAGT. The CDR3 covers 15 residues. CDR3 protein: CASSAVGQGAEEQYF. The DNA of the CDR3 is TGTGCCAGCAGTGCCGTGGGACAGGGGGCGGAAGAGCAGTACTTC.

The genes are TRBV7-9 and TRBJ1-1, with no clear D. V lost 11 bases, J lost 1 base, and 11 bases lay in between. This CDR3 is built from 12 residues. Germline CDR1 SEHNR, CDR2 FQNEAQ (reference sequence). In DNA form, the CDR3 reads TGTGCCGTGGGCGGGAAGAACACTGAAGCTTTCTTT. Amino acids: CAVGGKNTEAFF.

In this sample, this clone turned up once. The genes are TRBV5-4 and TRBJ1-2; 9 bases are a match to TRBD1. The CDR3 consists of 16 residues. Losses at the gene ends were 0 bases for V and 6 bases for J; bases not matched to a gene: 9. Germline V gene sequence: CDR1 SGHNT, CDR2 YYREEE (reference sequence). CDR3 sequence (DNA): TGTGCCAGCAGCTTGGAGGGACAGGGACCTTTGGATGGCTACACCTTC. It specifies CASSLEGQGPLDGYTF.

This sequence joins TRBV11-1 and TRBJ2-3; TRBD2 is a possible D gene (5 bases). From germline, CDR1 is SGHAT and CDR2 FQDESV (reference sequence). Trimming shortened V by 5 bases and J by 4 bases, and 10 bases separated the two germline ends. This CDR3 comprises 13 residues. Here the CDR3 DNA reads TGTGCCAGCAGCCGGGATGGGCCAGATACGCAGTATTTT. Protein product: CASSRDGPDTQYF. Together with reference TRBV11-1 and TRBJ2-3, the CDR3 gives the full variable domain: EAEVAQSPRYKITEKSQAVAFWCDPISGHATLYWYRQILGQGPELLVQFQDESVVDDSQLPKDRFSAERLKGVDSTLKIQPAELGDSAMYLCASSRDGPDTQYFGPGTRLTVL.

This clone was observed a handful of times. J is TRBJ1-1 and V is TRBV10-2; D might be TRBD1 (5 bases). This CDR3 region has 13 residues. The V gene lost 7 bases and the J gene lost 6 bases, with 15 bases spanning the gap. Looked up from germline, CDR1 is WSHSY and CDR2 is SAAADI. This CDR3 reads CASIPSGLAEAFF. The CDR3 coding sequence is TGCGCCAGCATTCCTTCAGGGTTGGCTGAAGCTTTCTTT.

The chain uses TRBV7-9 and TRBJ2-5; D is perhaps TRBD2 (7 bases). Trimming removed 5 bases at V and 2 bases at J, with 15 bases between. Germline CDR1 SEHNR, CDR2 FQNEAQ (reference sequence). The CDR3 contains 15 residues. The CDR3 region is CASSPMEGGQETQYF. The CDR3 bases are TGTGCCAGCAGCCCCATGGAGGGGGGGCAAGAGACCCAGTACTTC. The whole variable domain, filled in from reference TRBV7-9 and TRBJ2-5, reads DTGVSQNPRHKITKRGQNVTFRCDPISEHNRLYWYRQTLGQGPEFLTYFQNEAQLEKSRLLSDRFSAERPKGSFSTLEIQRTEQGDSAMYLCASSPMEGGQETQYFGPGTRLLVL.

The chain recombines TRBV4-2 with TRBJ1-2, with TRBD1 matching 9 bases. Germline loops: CDR1 LGHNA, CDR2 YNFKEQ. The CDR3 length is 15 residues. V gave up 3 bases and J gave up 11 bases; unmatched junction bases: 13. The DNA for the CDR3 is TGTGCCAGCAGCCAGCCTAAGATGGGACAGGGACCTTACACCTTC. Translating it yields CASSQPKMGQGPYTF.

This clone was counted ten times or more. V and J are TRBV2 and TRBJ1-1; no reliable D call. Germline V gives CDR1 SNHLY, CDR2 FYNNEI. The CDR3 has 14 residues. Trimming pared 7 bases from V and 0 bases from J, leaving 12 bases between. The CDR3 here is CASIMTRMNTEAFF. The CDR3 bases are TGTGCCAGCATCATGACGAGGATGAACACTGAAGCTTTCTTT. Using reference TRBV2 and TRBJ1-1 for the parts outside the CDR3, the full variable domain is EPEVTQTPSHQVTQMGQEVILRCVPISNHLYFYWYRQILGQKVEFLVSFYNNEISEKSEIFDDQFSVERPDGSNFTLKIRSTKLEDSAMYFCASIMTRMNTEAFFGQGTRLTVV.

V usage is TRBV2 and J usage is TRBJ2-7; 15 bases agree with TRBD2. The V gene's germline CDR1 is SNHLY and CDR2 FYNNEI. The V and J ends lost 7 bases and 2 bases, in that order; junction bases with no gene match: 3. CDR3 length equals 15 residues. In DNA, the CDR3 is TGTGCCAGCACTAGGACTAGCGGGGGGGCCTACGAGCAGTACTTC. Protein: CASTRTSGGAYEQYF.

V is TRBV11-2 and J is TRBJ2-3; 12 nucleotides match TRBD2. The germline V gene has CDR1 SGHAT and CDR2 FQNNGV. After removal of 2 bases from V and 1 base from J, the junction contained 4 bases not matched to a gene. The CDR3 runs 17 residues. CDR3 bases: TGTGCCAGCAGCTTACCCGGACTAGCGGGACGCACAGATACGCAGTATTTT. It yields the protein CASSLPGLAGRTDTQYF.

The chain carries TRBV14 and TRBJ1-1; the D is unclear. The CDR3 totals 14 residues. Looked up from germline, CDR1 is SGHDN and CDR2 is FVKESK. The V and J ends lost 7 bases and 1 base respectively, with 13 bases between them. Here the CDR3 reads CASTLVLGNTEAFF. Written as DNA, the CDR3 is TGTGCCAGCACCCTAGTTTTAGGGAACACTGAAGCTTTCTTT.

V gene TRBV7-2 combines with J gene TRBJ2-7; D is undetermined. Between the trimmed V and J ends, which lost 1 base and 4 bases, there was a span of 17 bases. CDR1 is SGHTA and CDR2 is FQGNSA in the germline V gene. This CDR3 spans 16 amino acids. The CDR3 DNA sequence: TGTGCCAGCAGCTTAGGCGCCCAAGAGGTGCCGTACGAGCAGTACTTC. It encodes CASSLGAQEVPYEQYF.

The genes are TRBV30 and TRBJ2-3; maybe TRBD2 (7 bases). V was trimmed by 7 bases and J by 5 bases, leaving 13 bases between them. From germline, CDR1 is GTSNPN and CDR2 SVGIG (reference sequence). This CDR3 has 12 amino acids. The CDR3 reads CALGGPVDTQYF. CDR3 nucleotide sequence: TGTGCCTTGGGGGGGCCGGTAGATACGCAGTATTTT.

This chain uses TRBV4-1 with TRBJ2-3; TRBD1 agrees at 9 bases. The CDR3 runs 11 residues. V gave up 10 bases and J gave up 9 bases; unmatched junction bases: 5. CDR1 is MGHRA, CDR2 YSYEKL, per germline. The chain's CDR3 is CAKTGGRTQYF. In DNA form, the CDR3 reads TGCGCCAAAACAGGGGGCAGGACGCAGTATTTT.

The J gene is TRBJ1-2, the V gene TRBV7-2; TRBD1 aligns across 7 bases. Losses at the gene ends were 5 bases for V and 6 bases for J; bases not matched to a gene: 12. The CDR3 contains 15 residues. Germline V gene data show CDR1 as SGHTA and CDR2 as FQGNSA. The CDR3 bases are TGTGCCAGCAGCCCGGCGACAGGGAGGATCGATGGCTACACCTTC. Translation: CASSPATGRIDGYTF.

The count of this clone is one. The rearrangement uses TRBV29-1 and TRBJ2-1; D possibly corresponds to TRBD2 (5 bases). The germline gives CDR1 SQVTM, CDR2 ANQGSEA. The CDR3 runs 14 residues. The V end lost 3 bases, the J end lost 0 bases, and 9 bases lay between the germline ends. CDR3 DNA sequence: TGCAGCGTTGATTTACGGGGCTCCTACAATGAGCAGTTCTTC. Residues: CSVDLRGSYNEQFF.

The chain carries TRBV7-9 and TRBJ1-1; 7 bases are shared with TRBD1. Trimming cost V 5 bases and J 3 bases; bases outside gene matches: 12. CDR1 is SEHNR and CDR2 is FQNEAQ in the germline V gene (reference sequence). This CDR3 has 16 amino acids. CDR3 in amino acids: CASSPPRQGTYTEAFF. CDR3 in DNA: TGTGCCAGCAGCCCCCCTCGACAGGGAACTTACACTGAAGCTTTCTTT.

This chain connects TRBV6-6 to TRBJ1-5; 7 bases are a match to TRBD1. CDR1 MNHNY and CDR2 SVGAGI come from the germline V gene (reference sequence). V shed 8 bases and J 4 bases; nucleotides not matched to a gene: 11. The CDR3 loop spans 15 amino acids. CDR3 sequence: CASLSTDRPNQPQHF. The CDR3 DNA is TGTGCCAGCCTCTCCACGGACAGGCCAAATCAGCCCCAGCATTTT.

The rearrangement uses TRBV30 and TRBJ2-7, with a possible D match to TRBD1 (6 bases). This CDR3 comprises 11 residues. Germline-derived CDR1 and CDR2 are GTSNPN and SVGIG (reference sequence). V shed 4 bases and J shed 5 bases, with 9 bases lying between them. The CDR3 is CAWKGDDEQYF. The CDR3 bases are TGTGCCTGGAAGGGGGACGACGAGCAGTACTTC.

The chain has TRBV27 and TRBJ1-2, with 7 positions matching TRBD1. V lost 2 bases and J lost 3; bases outside the gene matches: 12. The CDR3 covers 17 residues. Germline CDR1 and CDR2: MNHEY and SMNVEV (reference sequence). CDR3 bases: TGTGCCAGCAGTTTAGCCCCCCCCGACAGGGCTCACTATGGCTACACCTTC. Translation: CASSLAPPDRAHYGYTF.